Each of the 11 T cell receptor beta chains below was sequenced from the same sample in a study of regulatory T cells in long-lasting Graves disease. HTBI primers from iRepertoire and Arm-PCR of CDR3 regions yielded the TCR beta libraries. TCRdb ran MiXCR on the multiplex PCR reads and lists one entry per CDR3 protein. Here the sample spans 580,000 or so distinct CDR3 sequences, approximately 16% being singletons. Sample time point: newly diagnosed GD, antithyroid drugs for less than 3 months. RNA extracted from PBMCs served as the sequencing template. The sample was also linked to a second study, of T cells in Graves' hyperthyroidism and ophthalmopathy.

The source was peripheral blood mononuclear cells (PBMCs), collected at new diagnosis, from a patient treated with antithyroid drugs. These receptors all come from a man in his late teens or twenties with Graves disease.

The chain recombines TRBV19 with TRBJ2-3; 15 bases map to TRBD2. The CDR3 totals 17 residues. V shed 6 bases and J 8 bases; nucleotides not matched to a gene: 12. The germline CDR1 and CDR2 sequences are LNHDA and SQIVND (reference sequence). The CDR3 DNA reads as TGTGCCAGTAGGGGGACTAGCGGGAGGCCTACCTTGGGTACGCAGTATTTT. Its translation is CASRGTSGRPTLGTQYF.

The sample holds a few counts of this clonotype. This chain joins TRBV7-9 and TRBJ2-1; D call uncertain. This CDR3 has 12 residues. V was trimmed by 0 bases and J by 8 bases, leaving 5 bases between them. From germline, CDR1 is SEHNR and CDR2 FQNEAQ (reference sequence). The CDR3 bases are TGTGCCAGCAGCTTAGCTGACGATGAGCAGTTCTTC. Translated: CASSLADDEQFF.

This rearrangement joins TRBV4-1 to TRBJ2-7, with 15 nucleotides matching TRBD2. Germline trimming cut 4 bases from V and 5 bases from J; bases unmatched to any gene: 12. CDR3 size: 18 residues. The germline gives CDR1 MGHRA, CDR2 YSYEKL. CDR3 sequence reads: CASSPDPSRTSGRDEQYF. CDR3 bases: TGCGCCAGCAGCCCCGATCCCTCTCGGACTAGCGGGAGGGACGAGCAGTACTTC.

This clonotype occurred many times. The V and J genes are TRBV20-1 and TRBJ2-5; TRBD2 might be the D (5 bases). V shed 0 bases and J shed 2 bases, with 19 bases lying between them. CDR1 is DFQATT, CDR2 SNEGSKA, per germline (reference sequence). There are 17 residues in the CDR3. Written as DNA, the CDR3 is TGCAGTGCTAGAGATTGGAGCGGCGTTTCCCATCAAGAGACCCAGTACTTC. It translates to CSARDWSGVSHQETQYF.

This clonotype has just a few counts. This sequence joins TRBV7-9 and TRBJ1-2; 8 bases agree with TRBD1. V was clipped by 1 base and J by 3 bases; unmatched bases: 7. The CDR3 spans 16 residues. Per germline, CDR1 SEHNR and CDR2 FQNEAQ (reference sequence). CDR3: CASSLGPTGVYYGYTF. The CDR3 nucleotides read TGTGCCAGCAGCTTAGGGCCGACAGGGGTTTACTATGGCTACACCTTC.

This clonotype has a count of ten or more. The chain joins TRBV9 to TRBJ2-5, with 7 bases that match TRBD1. V shed 2 bases, J shed 1 base, and the junction held 2 bases outside the gene matches. This CDR3 has 14 amino acids. Per the germline V gene, CDR1 is SGDLS and CDR2 is YYNGEE. CDR3 sequence: CASSVGTVQETQYF. CDR3 nucleotides: TGTGCCAGCAGCGTCGGGACAGTCCAAGAGACCCAGTACTTC.

V and J are TRBV4-1 and TRBJ1-1; no definite D call. Trimming pared 0 bases from V and 5 bases from J, leaving 10 bases between. CDR1 and CDR2 (germline): MGHRA, YSYEKL. This CDR3 is 14 amino acids long. DNA of the CDR3: TGCGCCAGCAGCCAAGACGGGGTTGGAACTGAAGCTTTCTTT. Its translation: CASSQDGVGTEAFF.

This chain links TRBV6-1 with TRBJ2-7; 11 bases map to TRBD1. CDR3 length: 15 amino acids. Germline-derived CDR1 and CDR2 are MNHNS and SASEGT. The V gene end was trimmed by 8 bases and the J gene end by 0 bases; junction bases not matched to a gene: 6. The CDR3 region has the DNA TGTGCCAGCGGACAGGGGGCATCTAGCTCCTACGAGCAGTACTTC. This sequence encodes CASGQGASSSYEQYF.

This clonotype was seen ten or more times. The chain is built from TRBV5-1 and TRBJ2-7; 11 bases fit TRBD2. The CDR3 loop spans 16 amino acids. V shed 4 bases and J 2 bases; nucleotides not matched to a gene: 8. The V gene's germline CDR1 is SGHRS and CDR2 YFSETQ. The CDR3 DNA reads TGCGCCAGCAGCCGACGGACTAGCGGGTCTCCCTACGAGCAGTACTTC. The encoded protein is CASSRRTSGSPYEQYF. Filled out from reference TRBV5-1 and TRBJ2-7, the complete variable domain reads KAGVTQTPRYLIKTRGQQVTLSCSPISGHRSVSWYQQTPGQGLQFLFEYFSETQRNKGNFPGRFSGRQFSNSRSEMNVSTLELGDSALYLCASSRRTSGSPYEQYFGPGTRLTVT.

In its sample, this clonotype was seen many times. The V gene is TRBV30, the J gene TRBJ2-7, with D unclear. The V and J ends lost 3 bases and 2 bases respectively, with 5 bases between them. The CDR3 extends over 11 amino acids. Per germline, CDR1 GTSNPN and CDR2 SVGIG (reference sequence). The CDR3 loop reads CAWSTTYEQYF. CDR3 sequence (DNA): TGTGCCTGGAGCACGACCTACGAGCAGTACTTC.

The chain joins TRBV10-3 to TRBJ2-1; TRBD2 matches 9 bases. Germline CDR1 reads ENHRY; CDR2 reads SYGVKD. J lost 5 bases, V lost 10 bases, and 6 bases had no gene match. This CDR3 is built from 13 residues. In DNA, the CDR3 is TGTGCCAACCAGCGGGAGGATCACAATGAGCAGTTCTTC. This encodes CANQREDHNEQFF.